This paragraph reports one T cell receptor (beta chain). Its target is not known. 13 Jbeta primers and 60 Vbeta primers were used for the PCR. The repertoire was sequenced with immunoSEQ multiplex PCR; TCRdb's copy has only in-frame clones and lacks some. The data contain 200,000 or so clones, about 77% of them singletons. The entry originates in a study of cytomegalovirus exposure and HLA in healthy donors. Whole-study findings and limits: In a later analysis, most CMV-associated TCR beta chains appeared HLA-restricted.

The V gene's germline CDR1 is SGHTA and CDR2 FQGNSA. This CDR3 comprises 14 residues. V was clipped by 6 bases and J by 8 bases; unmatched bases: 11. What was sequenced was PBMCs. The V and J genes are TRBV7-2 and TRBJ1-1; 8 bases fit TRBD1. The sequence was collected from a woman aged 25 to 45 in good health and CMV-seronegative. CDR3 protein: CASRGQGLRTEAFF. CDR3 bases: TGTGCCAGCAGAGGACAGGGATTAAGAACCGAAGCTTTCTTT.